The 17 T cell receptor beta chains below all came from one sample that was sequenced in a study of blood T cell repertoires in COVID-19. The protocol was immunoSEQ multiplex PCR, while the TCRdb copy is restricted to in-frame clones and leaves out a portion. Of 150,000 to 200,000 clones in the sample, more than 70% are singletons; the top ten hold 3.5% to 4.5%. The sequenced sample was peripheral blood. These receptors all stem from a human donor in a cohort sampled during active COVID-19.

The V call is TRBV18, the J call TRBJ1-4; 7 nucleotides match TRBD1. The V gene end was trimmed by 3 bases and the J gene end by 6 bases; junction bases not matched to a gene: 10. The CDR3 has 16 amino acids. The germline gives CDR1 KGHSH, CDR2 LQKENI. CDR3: CASSPARGLAYEKLFF. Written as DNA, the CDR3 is TGTGCCAGCTCACCGGCAAGGGGGCTTGCATATGAAAAACTGTTTTTT.

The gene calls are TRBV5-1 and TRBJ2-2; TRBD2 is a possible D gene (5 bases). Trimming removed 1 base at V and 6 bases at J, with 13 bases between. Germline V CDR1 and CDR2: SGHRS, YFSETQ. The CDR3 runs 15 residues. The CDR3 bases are TGCGCCAGCAGCTTGAGTCCCGCCGGGGCCGGGGAGCTGTTTTTT. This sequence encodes CASSLSPAGAGELFF.

This CDR3 is CASSVTRGISTEAFF. For the CDR3, the DNA is TGTGCCAGCAGTGTAACAAGGGGGATTAGCACTGAAGCTTTCTTT. V and J are TRBV28 and TRBJ1-1; tentative D call: TRBD1 (6 bases). Germline V gives CDR1 MDHEN, CDR2 SYDVKM. The CDR3 length is 15 residues. The germline V and J ends were trimmed by 5 bases and 4 bases, with 17 bases remaining between them.

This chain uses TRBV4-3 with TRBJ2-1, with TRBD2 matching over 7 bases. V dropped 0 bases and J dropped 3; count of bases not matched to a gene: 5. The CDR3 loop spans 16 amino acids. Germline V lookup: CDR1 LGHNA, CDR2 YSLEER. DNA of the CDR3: TGCGCCAGCAGCCAAGACGGGCTAGCGGACTACAATGAGCAGTTCTTC. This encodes CASSQDGLADYNEQFF.

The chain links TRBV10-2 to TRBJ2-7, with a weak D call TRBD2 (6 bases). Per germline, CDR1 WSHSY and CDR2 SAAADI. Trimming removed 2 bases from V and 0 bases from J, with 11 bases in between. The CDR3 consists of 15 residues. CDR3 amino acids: CASSETSTGSYEQYF. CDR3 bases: TGCGCCAGCAGTGAGACTAGCACCGGCTCCTACGAGCAGTACTTC.

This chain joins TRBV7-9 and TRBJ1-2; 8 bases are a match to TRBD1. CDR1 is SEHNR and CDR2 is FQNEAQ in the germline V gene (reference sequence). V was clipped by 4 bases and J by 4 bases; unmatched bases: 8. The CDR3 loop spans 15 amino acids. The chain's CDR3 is CASSSPQGARYGYTF. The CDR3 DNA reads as TGTGCCAGCAGCTCCCCCCAGGGGGCTCGCTATGGCTACACCTTC.

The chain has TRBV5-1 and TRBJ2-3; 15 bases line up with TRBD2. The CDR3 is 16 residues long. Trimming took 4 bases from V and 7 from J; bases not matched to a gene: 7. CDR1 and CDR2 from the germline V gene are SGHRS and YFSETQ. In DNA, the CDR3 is TGCGCCAGCAGCGGACTAGCGGGGGGGCCTACGAATACGCAGTATTTT. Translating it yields CASSGLAGGPTNTQYF.

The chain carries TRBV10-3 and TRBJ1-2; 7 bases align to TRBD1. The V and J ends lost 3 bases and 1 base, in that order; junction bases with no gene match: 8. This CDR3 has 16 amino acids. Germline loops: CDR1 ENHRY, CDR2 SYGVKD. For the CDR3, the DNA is TGTGCCATCAGTGACCCGGGACAGAGCGATAACTATGGCTACACCTTC. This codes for CAISDPGQSDNYGYTF.

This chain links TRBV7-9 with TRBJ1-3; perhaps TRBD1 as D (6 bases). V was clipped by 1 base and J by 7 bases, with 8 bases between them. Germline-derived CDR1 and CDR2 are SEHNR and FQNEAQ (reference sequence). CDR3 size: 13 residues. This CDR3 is CASSLGGQNTIYF. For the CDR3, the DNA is TGTGCCAGCAGCTTAGGGGGGCAGAACACCATATATTTT.

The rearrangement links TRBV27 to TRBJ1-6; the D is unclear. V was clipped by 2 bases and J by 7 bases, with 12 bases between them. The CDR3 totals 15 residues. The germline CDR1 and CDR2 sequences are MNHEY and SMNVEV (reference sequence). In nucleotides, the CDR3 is TGTGCCAGCAGTTTAAATCTAGCGGGAAATTCACCCCTCCACTTT. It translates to CASSLNLAGNSPLHF.

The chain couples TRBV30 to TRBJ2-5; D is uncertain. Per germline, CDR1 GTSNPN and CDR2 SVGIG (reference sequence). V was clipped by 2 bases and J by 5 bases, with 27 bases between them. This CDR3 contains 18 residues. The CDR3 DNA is TGTGCCTGGAGTCCAACACGCACGACTCCATCAAGGTCCGAGACCCAGTACTTC. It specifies CAWSPTRTTPSRSETQYF.

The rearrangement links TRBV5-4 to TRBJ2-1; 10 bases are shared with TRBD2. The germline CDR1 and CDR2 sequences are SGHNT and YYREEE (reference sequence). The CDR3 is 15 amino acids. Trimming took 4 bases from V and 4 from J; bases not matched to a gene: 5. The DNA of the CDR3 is TGTGCCAGCAGCGCTAGCGGGAGTGGGTACAATGAGCAGTTCTTC. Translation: CASSASGSGYNEQFF.

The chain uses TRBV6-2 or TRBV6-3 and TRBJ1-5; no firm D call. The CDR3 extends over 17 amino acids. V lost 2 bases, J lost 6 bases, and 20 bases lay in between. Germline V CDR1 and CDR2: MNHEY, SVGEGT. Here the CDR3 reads CASSYNSVEGYTQPQHF. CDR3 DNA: TGTGCCAGCAGTTACAACAGCGTGGAGGGTTATACTCAGCCCCAGCATTTT.

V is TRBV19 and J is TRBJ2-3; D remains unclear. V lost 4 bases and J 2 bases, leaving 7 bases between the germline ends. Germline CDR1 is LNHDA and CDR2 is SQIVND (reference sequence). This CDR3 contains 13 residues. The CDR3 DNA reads TGTGCCAGTAGTAGTCCAGACACAGATACGCAGTATTTT. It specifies CASSSPDTDTQYF.

The CDR3 region has the DNA TGTGCCAGCAGCTTATGGGGGGATCGCGCCCAAGAGACCCAGTACTTC. This gives the protein CASSLWGDRAQETQYF. The chain joins TRBV7-2 to TRBJ2-5; weak D call: TRBD2 (6 bases). The CDR3 runs 16 residues. V gave up 2 bases and J gave up 1 base, with 14 bases separating them. Germline values: CDR1 SGHTA, CDR2 FQGNSA.

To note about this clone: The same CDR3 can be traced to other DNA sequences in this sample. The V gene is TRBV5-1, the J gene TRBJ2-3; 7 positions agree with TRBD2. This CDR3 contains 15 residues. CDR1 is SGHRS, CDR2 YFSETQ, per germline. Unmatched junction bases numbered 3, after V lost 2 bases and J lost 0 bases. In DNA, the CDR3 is TGCGCCAGCAGCTTAGCGGGGCCTAGCACAGATACGCAGTATTTT. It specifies CASSLAGPSTDTQYF.

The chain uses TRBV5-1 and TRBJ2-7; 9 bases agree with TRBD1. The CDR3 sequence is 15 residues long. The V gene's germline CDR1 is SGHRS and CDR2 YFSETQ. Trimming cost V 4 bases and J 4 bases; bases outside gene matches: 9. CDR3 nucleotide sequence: TGCGCCAGCAGCCCAGGGGGGACAGGGTCTTACGAGCAGTACTTC. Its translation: CASSPGGTGSYEQYF.